A single sample gave rise to the 32 T cell receptor beta chains below, sequenced in a study of cytomegalovirus exposure and HLA in healthy donors. 13 Jbeta primers and 60 Vbeta primers were used for the PCR. The assay was immunoSEQ multiplex PCR, and TCRdb's table has in-frame clones only and misses some. The sample lists 90,000 to 150,000 clones; 65% to 90% were seen once. What was sequenced was PBMCs. These receptors were obtained from a woman between 35 and 50 years old in good health and CMV-seronegative.

This chain joins TRBV5-1 and TRBJ2-1; the D is unclear. The germline V gene encodes CDR1 SGHRS and CDR2 YFSETQ. The V end was cut by 0 bases, the J end by 4 bases, with 8 bases between. CDR3 length: 14 amino acids. Written as DNA, the CDR3 is TGCGCCAGCAGCTTGGGGTGGCTGTACAATGAGCAGTTCTTC. It translates to CASSLGWLYNEQFF.

The chain recombines TRBV11-1 with TRBJ2-2; 8 bases map to TRBD2. Trimming removed 8 bases from V and 3 bases from J; junction bases left unmatched: 5. The germline CDR1 and CDR2 sequences are SGHAT and FQDESV (reference sequence). The CDR3 totals 14 residues. CDR3 bases: TGTGCCAGCGTCGGGGGGGGGTACACCGGGGAGCTGTTTTTT. It translates to CASVGGGYTGELFF.

The J gene is TRBJ2-3, the V gene TRBV7-3, with D hard to call. CDR1 SGHTA and CDR2 FQGTGA come from the germline V gene. CDR3 length equals 15 residues. V was clipped by 2 bases and J by 4 bases, with 13 bases between them. The CDR3 nucleotides read TGTGCCAGCAGCTTAGGGTTTCCGGGTGCAGATACGCAGTATTTT. This codes for CASSLGFPGADTQYF.

This clone was counted between two and nine times. CDR3 region: CAWSVMPGLDTEAFF. The CDR3 DNA reads TGTGCCTGGAGTGTAATGCCCGGGTTGGACACTGAAGCTTTCTTT. The chain joins TRBV30 to TRBJ1-1; no reliable D call. This CDR3 has 15 amino acids. V lost 0 bases and J lost 3, with 14 bases in between. CDR1 and CDR2 from the germline V gene are GTSNPN and SVGIG (reference sequence).

This clone was seen only once. The V and J genes are TRBV7-9 and TRBJ2-7; 7 positions match TRBD1. The CDR3 is made up of 15 amino acids. With V trimmed by 5 bases and J by 2 bases, 9 bases remained unmatched. CDR1 and CDR2 (germline): SEHNR, FQNEAQ (reference sequence). The CDR3 DNA sequence: TGTGCCAGCAGCCCACCCGGACAGGAGACCTACGAGCAGTACTTC. It encodes CASSPPGQETYEQYF. The full variable domain, rest sourced from reference TRBV7-9 and TRBJ2-7, is DTGVSQNPRHKITKRGQNVTFRCDPISEHNRLYWYRQTLGQGPEFLTYFQNEAQLEKSRLLSDRFSAERPKGSFSTLEIQRTEQGDSAMYLCASSPPGQETYEQYFGPGTRLTVT.

J is TRBJ2-7 and V is TRBV30, with TRBD1 identical over 7 bases. This CDR3 spans 18 amino acids. V was pared by 0 bases and J by 3 bases, with 17 bases of the junction left unmatched. The germline V gene has CDR1 GTSNPN and CDR2 SVGIG (reference sequence). The CDR3 here is CAWSVYTVIGTVNYEQYF. CDR3 DNA sequence: TGTGCCTGGAGTGTATATACGGTAATCGGGACAGTGAACTACGAGCAGTACTTC.

CDR3 region: CASSTDRFPGGYTF. CDR3 nucleotides: TGTGCCAGTAGCACAGACAGGTTCCCGGGGGGCTACACCTTC. The chain couples TRBV19 to TRBJ1-2, with a weak D call TRBD1 (6 bases). Trimming stripped 6 bases from V and 8 bases from J, with 19 bases between. The CDR3 covers 14 residues. Germline CDR1 LNHDA, CDR2 SQIVND (reference sequence).

This clone was picked up one time. The CDR3 bases are TGTGCCAGCAGCTTGGCCGCGACCGGGGAGCTGTTTTTT. Translating it yields CASSLAATGELFF. The chain links TRBV5-4 to TRBJ2-2; unclear D gene. Germline lookup yields CDR1 SGHNT and CDR2 YYREEE (reference sequence). This CDR3 region has 13 residues. V shed 0 bases and J shed 5 bases, with 5 bases lying between them. The full variable domain, rest sourced from reference TRBV5-4 and TRBJ2-2, is ETGVTQSPTHLIKTRGQQVTLRCSSQSGHNTVSWYQQALGQGPQFIFQYYREEENGRGNFPPRFSGLQFPNYSSELNVNALELDDSALYLCASSLAATGELFFGEGSRLTVL.

The rearrangement links TRBV28 to TRBJ1-1; possibly TRBD1 for D (5 bases). Trimming stripped 6 bases from V and 3 bases from J, with 29 bases between. The germline gives CDR1 MDHEN, CDR2 SYDVKM. The CDR3 extends over 19 amino acids. The chain's CDR3 is CASSRRGLDAVFVHTEAFF. The CDR3 coding sequence is TGTGCCAGCAGCCGGAGGGGCTTGGACGCTGTGTTTGTGCACACTGAAGCTTTCTTT.

The V and J genes are TRBV18 and TRBJ2-5, with TRBD1 as a possible D gene (6 bases). Germline V gene data show CDR1 as KGHSH and CDR2 as LQKENI. With 0 bases removed from V and 7 bases from J, the gap between germline ends came to 15 bases. The CDR3 loop spans 15 amino acids. The CDR3 loop is CASSPPIALGATQYF. The CDR3 coding sequence is TGTGCCAGCTCACCACCGATAGCTTTGGGGGCGACCCAGTACTTC.

As regards this clone: Additional DNA sequences in this sample encode the identical CDR3. V usage is TRBV5-6 and J usage is TRBJ1-2; 8 nucleotides agree with TRBD1. J lost 4 bases, V lost 2 bases, and 4 bases had no gene match. The CDR3 extends over 14 amino acids. CDR1 is SGHDT and CDR2 is YYEEEE in the germline V gene. The chain's CDR3 is CASSFGTGPYGYTF. DNA of the CDR3: TGTGCCAGCAGCTTCGGGACAGGCCCCTATGGCTACACCTTC. The full variable domain, its missing parts supplied by reference TRBV5-6 and TRBJ1-2, is DAGVTQSPTHLIKTRGQQVTLRCSPKSGHDTVSWYQQALGQGPQFIFQYYEEEERQRGNFPDRFSGHQFPNYSSELNVNALLLGDSALYLCASSFGTGPYGYTFGSGTRLTVV.

In this sample, this clone turned up once. The chain couples TRBV28 to TRBJ2-7; no reliable D call. V gave up 8 bases and J gave up 3 bases, with 17 bases separating them. Germline CDR1 and CDR2: MDHEN and SYDVKM. The CDR3 covers 14 residues. The CDR3 here is CASEAVTSIYEQYF. The CDR3 region has the DNA TGTGCCAGCGAGGCGGTAACCTCTATCTACGAGCAGTACTTC.

V gene TRBV6-1 combines with J gene TRBJ2-3; possible D gene TRBD1, 8 bases. V lost 6 bases and J lost 1, with 14 bases in between. The CDR3 runs 15 residues. Germline loops: CDR1 MNHNS, CDR2 SASEGT. The CDR3 loop reads CASRTGGGGTDTQYF. For the CDR3, the DNA is TGTGCCAGCAGAACAGGGGGGGGAGGCACAGATACGCAGTATTTT.

The V gene is TRBV19, the J gene TRBJ2-3, with 8 nucleotides matching TRBD2. Germline V CDR1 and CDR2: LNHDA, SQIVND (reference sequence). Losses at the gene ends were 2 bases for V and 5 bases for J; bases not matched to a gene: 6. This CDR3 comprises 15 residues. Here the CDR3 reads CASSISGSREDTQYF. The CDR3 coding sequence is TGTGCCAGTAGTATAAGCGGGAGTAGAGAAGATACGCAGTATTTT.

This clone was seen only once. This chain uses TRBV2 with TRBJ1-2, with 7 positions matching TRBD1. This CDR3 comprises 15 residues. The junction had 12 bases not matched to a gene; V was cut back by 3 bases and J by 8 bases. Germline V lookup: CDR1 SNHLY, CDR2 FYNNEI. The CDR3 DNA reads as TGTGCCAGCAGTGACACCCATACAGGGGTGGGCGGCTACACCTTC. Translating it yields CASSDTHTGVGGYTF. The entire variable domain, with the rest obtained from reference TRBV2 and TRBJ1-2, is as follows: EPEVTQTPSHQVTQMGQEVILRCVPISNHLYFYWYRQILGQKVEFLVSFYNNEISEKSEIFDDQFSVERPDGSNFTLKIRSTKLEDSAMYFCASSDTHTGVGGYTFGSGTRLTVV.

The J gene is TRBJ2-5, the V gene TRBV27; perhaps TRBD1 as D (6 bases). CDR1 is MNHEY, CDR2 SMNVEV, per germline (reference sequence). The germline V and J ends were trimmed by 5 bases and 5 bases, with 18 bases remaining between them. This CDR3 comprises 15 residues. The CDR3 loop is CASSTTGAQGETQYF. The CDR3 DNA reads as TGTGCCAGCAGTACGACAGGCGCCCAGGGGGAGACCCAGTACTTC.

V gene TRBV5-4 combines with J gene TRBJ1-1; 7 bases map to TRBD1. With V trimmed by 5 bases and J by 5 bases, 6 bases remained unmatched. CDR3 length: 13 amino acids. Germline V gives CDR1 SGHNT, CDR2 YYREEE (reference sequence). The CDR3: CASSQQGITEAFF. As DNA, the CDR3 is TGTGCCAGCAGTCAACAGGGGATTACTGAAGCTTTCTTT.

V gene TRBV7-2 combines with J gene TRBJ1-6, with 7 bases matching TRBD1. This CDR3 region has 15 residues. Trimming cost V 5 bases and J 9 bases; bases outside gene matches: 10. CDR1 and CDR2 (germline): SGHTA, FQGNSA. The chain's CDR3 is CASSPTGNRGSPLHF. CDR3 in DNA: TGTGCCAGCAGCCCGACGGGCAACAGGGGTTCACCCCTCCACTTT.

The rearrangement links TRBV28 to TRBJ2-3, with 9 bases matching TRBD2. CDR1 and CDR2 from the germline V gene are MDHEN and SYDVKM. The length of the CDR3 is 16 residues. V lost 2 bases, J lost 4 bases, and 7 bases stayed unmatched. Written as DNA, the CDR3 is TGTGCCAGCAGTTTAAGTAGCGGGAGAGGCCCAGATACGCAGTATTTT. Protein sequence: CASSLSSGRGPDTQYF.

This chain links TRBV10-2 with TRBJ1-5; a possible D gene is TRBD1 (5 bases). Trimming stripped 5 bases from V and 7 bases from J, with 12 bases between. CDR3 length: 13 amino acids. CDR1 and CDR2 from the germline V gene are WSHSY and SAAADI. This CDR3 reads CASSSGIFQPQHF. CDR3 DNA: TGCGCCAGCAGTTCAGGGATTTTCCAGCCCCAGCATTTT.

J is TRBJ1-6 and V is TRBV30; D might be TRBD1 (5 bases). Trimming removed 2 bases from V and 5 bases from J, with 13 bases in between. Germline CDR1 is GTSNPN and CDR2 is SVGIG (reference sequence). The length of the CDR3 is 15 residues. CDR3 nucleotide sequence: TGTGCCTGGAGTCCCCCCGACAGAGATAATTCACCCCTCCACTTT. Amino acids: CAWSPPDRDNSPLHF.

The chain is built from TRBV4-3 and TRBJ1-5; no firm D call. CDR1 is LGHNA, CDR2 YSLEER, per germline. Trimming cost V 0 bases and J 7 bases, with 13 bases left between them. The CDR3 is 15 residues long. CDR3 residues: CASSQDLAGGQPQHF. In DNA form, the CDR3 reads TGCGCCAGCAGCCAAGATCTGGCAGGAGGGCAGCCCCAGCATTTT.

The table lists this clone with a few counts. The chain employs TRBV28 and TRBJ1-1; weak D call: TRBD1 (6 bases). Between the trimmed V and J ends, which lost 6 bases and 2 bases, there was a span of 16 bases. Germline lookup yields CDR1 MDHEN and CDR2 SYDVKM. The CDR3 totals 15 residues. CDR3 bases: TGTGCCAGCAGACCCAGACAGGCGAGAAACACTGAAGCTTTCTTT. Translating gives CASRPRQARNTEAFF.

V gene TRBV30 combines with J gene TRBJ2-6, with 8 bases fitting TRBD2. Unmatched junction bases numbered 9, after V lost 7 bases and J lost 4 bases. This CDR3 is 15 amino acids long. The germline V gene encodes CDR1 GTSNPN and CDR2 SVGIG (reference sequence). The CDR3 region has the DNA TGTGCCTTAATAGCGGGGCGGCTAGGGGCCAACGTCCTGACTTTC. Protein product: CALIAGRLGANVLTF.

This chain connects TRBV5-1 to TRBJ2-2; the match to TRBD2 covers 13 bases. The CDR3 is 16 amino acids. Germline CDR1 is SGHRS and CDR2 is YFSETQ. V was clipped by 0 bases and J by 6 bases; unmatched bases: 2. CDR3 sequence (DNA): TGCGCCAGCAGCTTGGAACTAGCGGGGGGGCCCGGGGAGCTGTTTTTT. Residues: CASSLELAGGPGELFF. Full variable domain (missing parts from reference TRBV5-1 and TRBJ2-2): KAGVTQTPRYLIKTRGQQVTLSCSPISGHRSVSWYQQTPGQGLQFLFEYFSETQRNKGNFPGRFSGRQFSNSRSEMNVSTLELGDSALYLCASSLELAGGPGELFFGEGSRLTVL.

The chain employs TRBV10-2 and TRBJ2-5; D unclear. The germline V and J ends were trimmed by 4 bases and 1 base, with 10 bases remaining between them. CDR1 WSHSY and CDR2 SAAADI come from the germline V gene. The CDR3 runs 14 residues. The CDR3 bases are TGCGCCAGCAGTGTGAGGATTGGCCAAGAGACCCAGTACTTC. Its translation is CASSVRIGQETQYF.

The chain employs TRBV4-1 and TRBJ1-3; D is undetermined. CDR1 is MGHRA and CDR2 is YSYEKL in the germline V gene. The V end lost 3 bases, the J end lost 7 bases, and 7 bases lay between the germline ends. The CDR3 has 12 amino acids. The CDR3 DNA is TGCGCCAGCAGCCACTCCGAGAACACCATATATTTT. Protein: CASSHSENTIYF.

The chain carries TRBV2 and TRBJ2-3; D is unresolved. Between the trimmed V and J ends, which lost 8 bases and 2 bases, there was a span of 11 bases. Germline values: CDR1 SNHLY, CDR2 FYNNEI. This CDR3 spans 13 amino acids. CDR3 sequence (DNA): TGTGCCAGCCTAGGCACCGACACAGATACGCAGTATTTT. Its translation: CASLGTDTDTQYF. The whole variable domain, filled in from reference TRBV2 and TRBJ2-3, reads EPEVTQTPSHQVTQMGQEVILRCVPISNHLYFYWYRQILGQKVEFLVSFYNNEISEKSEIFDDQFSVERPDGSNFTLKIRSTKLEDSAMYFCASLGTDTDTQYFGPGTRLTVL.

V is TRBV27 and J is TRBJ1-2; maybe TRBD1 (5 bases). V was cut by 5 bases and J by 2 bases, with 15 bases left in between. Germline values: CDR1 MNHEY, CDR2 SMNVEV (reference sequence). The CDR3 extends over 15 amino acids. The CDR3 nucleotides are TGTGCCAGCAGTCCGGCGGGACGGACAAACTATGGCTACACCTTC. Its translation is CASSPAGRTNYGYTF.

The chain employs TRBV7-9 and TRBJ1-1, with TRBD1 identical over 9 bases. Per the germline V gene, CDR1 is SEHNR and CDR2 is FQNEAQ (reference sequence). The CDR3 loop spans 15 amino acids. Germline trimming cut 3 bases from V and 0 bases from J; bases unmatched to any gene: 2. CDR3 sequence: CASSLGTGMNTEAFF. The CDR3 DNA sequence: TGTGCCAGCAGCTTGGGGACAGGGATGAACACTGAAGCTTTCTTT.

The V gene is TRBV2, the J gene TRBJ2-7; a possible D gene is TRBD2 (5 bases). The CDR3 spans 12 residues. Germline V CDR1 and CDR2: SNHLY, FYNNEI. The V and J ends lost 5 bases and 7 bases respectively, with 12 bases between them. In DNA form, the CDR3 reads TGTGCCAGCAGTCCCTCCCAGCGGGAGCAGTACTTC. Amino acids: CASSPSQREQYF. Full variable domain (outside the CDR3, taken from reference TRBV2 and TRBJ2-7): EPEVTQTPSHQVTQMGQEVILRCVPISNHLYFYWYRQILGQKVEFLVSFYNNEISEKSEIFDDQFSVERPDGSNFTLKIRSTKLEDSAMYFCASSPSQREQYFGPGTRLTVT.

This chain uses TRBV2 with TRBJ2-2, with D possibly matching TRBD2 (5 bases). V lost 7 bases and J lost 5, with 20 bases in between. The CDR3 extends over 16 amino acids. CDR1 and CDR2 from the germline V gene are SNHLY and FYNNEI. In DNA, the CDR3 is TGTGCCAGCACCCTCGGGGTCTTCGGCGGAACCGGGGAGCTGTTTTTT. Translated, it gives CASTLGVFGGTGELFF.